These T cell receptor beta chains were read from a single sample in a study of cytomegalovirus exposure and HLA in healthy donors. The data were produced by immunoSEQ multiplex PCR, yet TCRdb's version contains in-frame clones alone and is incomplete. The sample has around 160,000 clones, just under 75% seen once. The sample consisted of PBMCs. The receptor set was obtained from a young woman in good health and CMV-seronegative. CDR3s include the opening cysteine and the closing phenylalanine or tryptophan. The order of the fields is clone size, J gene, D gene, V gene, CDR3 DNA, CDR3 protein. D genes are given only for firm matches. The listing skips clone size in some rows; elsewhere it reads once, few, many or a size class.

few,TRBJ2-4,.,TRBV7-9,TGTGCCAGCAGCCAGAGGCCAGGGTACACCATTCAGTACTTC,CASSQRPGYTIQYF
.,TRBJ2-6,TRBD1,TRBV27,TGTGCCAGCACACTTCCGCCACACAGGGGGCTCTCTGGGGCCAACGTCCTGACTTTC,CASTLPPHRGLSGANVLTF
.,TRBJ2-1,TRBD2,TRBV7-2,TGTGCCAGCAGCTTAGGCCTAGCGGACTACAATGAGCAGTTCTTC,CASSLGLADYNEQFF
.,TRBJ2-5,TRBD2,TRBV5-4,TGTGCCAGCAGCTTCCGACTAGCGGAAGAGACCCAGTACTTC,CASSFRLAEETQYF
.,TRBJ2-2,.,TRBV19,TGTGCCACAAACCAAGGGGGATACACCGGGGAGCTGTTTTTT,CATNQGGYTGELFF
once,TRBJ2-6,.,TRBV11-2,TGTGCCAGCAGCTTAGATCGTGGGGCCAACGGCCTGACTTTC,CASSLDRGANGLTF
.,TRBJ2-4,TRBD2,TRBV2,TGTGCCAGCAGTCCTTCGGGAGGGACCAAAAACATTCAGTACTTC,CASSPSGGTKNIQYF
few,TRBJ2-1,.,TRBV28,TGTGCCAGCAGCACAACCTACAATGAGCAGTTCTTC,CASSTTYNEQFF
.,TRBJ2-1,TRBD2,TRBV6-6,TGTGCCAGCAGCCAAATAGCGGGGCCCTACAATGAGCAGTTCTTC,CASSQIAGPYNEQFF
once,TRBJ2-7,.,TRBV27,TGTGCCAGCAGTCATGACTCAGGGGCCTCGAGCTCCTACGAGCAGTACTTC,CASSHDSGASSSYEQYF
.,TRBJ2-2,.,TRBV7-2,TGTGCCAGCAGCTTATTTAACACACCGGGGAAGCTGTTTTTT,CASSLFNTPGKLFF
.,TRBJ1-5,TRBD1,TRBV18,TGTGCCAGCTCGCCCGGGACAGGGAGTCAGCCCCAGCATTTT,CASSPGTGSQPQHF
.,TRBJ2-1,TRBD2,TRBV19,TGTGCCAGTAGTATAGAACTAGCGGGGAACAATGAGCAGTTCTTC,CASSIELAGNNEQFF
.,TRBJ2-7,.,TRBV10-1,TGCGCCAGCAGTGACCCCGACAGTTACTCCTACGAGCAGTACTTC,CASSDPDSYSYEQYF
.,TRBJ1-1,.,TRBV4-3,TGCGCCAGCAGCCAGGTCGCCGGAGCTTTCTTT,CASSQVAGAFF
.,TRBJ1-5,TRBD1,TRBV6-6,TGTGCCAGCACCGGGACAGGGCGAGCGAGCAATCAGCCCCAGCATTTT,CASTGTGRASNQPQHF
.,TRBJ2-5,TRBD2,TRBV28,TGTGCCAGCAGTTCCCTCGGGGAGGGGACCCAGTACTTC,CASSSLGEGTQYF
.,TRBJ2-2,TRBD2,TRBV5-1,TGCGCCAGCAGCGGCAAGCGGGGGGGCCTGGACACCGGGGAGCTGTTTTTT,CASSGKRGGLDTGELFF
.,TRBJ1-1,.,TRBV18,TGTGCCAGCTCACCAGGGACTCCTAGGAACACTGAAGCTTTCTTT,CASSPGTPRNTEAFF
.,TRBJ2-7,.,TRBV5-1,TGCGCCAGCAGCCCCACAGGGAACGAGCTCTCCTACGAGCAGTACTTC,CASSPTGNELSYEQYF
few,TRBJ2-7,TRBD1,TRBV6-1,TGTGCCAGCAGGGACAGGGGGTCCTCCTACGAGCAGTACTTC,CASRDRGSSYEQYF
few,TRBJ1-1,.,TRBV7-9,TGTGCCAGCCTCCCCGGGATGAACACTGAAGCTTTCTTT,CASLPGMNTEAFF
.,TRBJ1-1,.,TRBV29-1,TGCAGCGTTGGGTTGGTCATGAACACCGAAGCTTTCTTT,CSVGLVMNTEAFF
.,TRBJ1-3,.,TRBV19,TGTGCCACCAGTCGAAACACCATATATTTT,CATSRNTIYF
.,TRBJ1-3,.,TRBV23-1,TGCGCCAGCAGTCAATCGTCGTACTCGACTGGAAACACCATATATTTT,CASSQSSYSTGNTIYF
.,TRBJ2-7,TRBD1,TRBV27,TGTGCCACCCGGACAGGGGGAGGTTACTACGAGCAGTACTTC,CATRTGGGYYEQYF